The 18 T cell receptor beta chains given below trace back to one sample, sequenced in a study of cytomegalovirus exposure and HLA in healthy donors. It was with 60 Vbeta and 13 Jbeta primers that the PCR ran. Clones were sequenced by immunoSEQ multiplex PCR, and TCRdb holds only the in-frame ones, with some missing. The sample has 150,000 to 200,000 clones, under 70% seen once; the top ten hold 10%. The specimen was PBMCs. The receptors here all came from a man aged 30 to 45 in good health and CMV-seropositive.

The chain joins TRBV11-3 to TRBJ1-1; D is undetermined. Germline V CDR1 and CDR2: SGHNT, YENEEA. Trimming cost V 3 bases and J 0 bases, with 17 bases left between them. The CDR3 sequence is 17 residues long. CDR3 in amino acids: CASSFDIRITMNTEAFF. CDR3 nucleotide sequence: TGTGCCAGCAGCTTTGATATCAGGATTACAATGAACACTGAAGCTTTCTTT.

The chain uses TRBV4-2 and TRBJ1-1; 7 nucleotides line up with TRBD1. The CDR3 runs to 13 residues. The V and J ends lost 3 bases and 4 bases, in that order; junction bases with no gene match: 2. Germline V lookup: CDR1 LGHNA, CDR2 YNFKEQ. For the CDR3, the DNA is TGTGCCAGCAGCCAGACAGGGTCCACTGAAGCTTTCTTT. It yields the protein CASSQTGSTEAFF.

Only a few counts were recorded for this clone. The rearrangement uses TRBV7-8 and TRBJ1-3; D remains unclear. Per the germline V gene, CDR1 is SGHVS and CDR2 is FQNEAQ. Deletions cut 7 bases from V and 1 base from J, with 14 bases between. The CDR3 runs to 15 residues. CDR3 in amino acids: CASIQGAGSGNTIYF. The CDR3 DNA reads as TGTGCCAGCATACAAGGTGCGGGATCTGGAAACACCATATATTTT.

This sequence joins TRBV30 and TRBJ1-4, with 7 bases lining up with TRBD1. Per the germline V gene, CDR1 is GTSNPN and CDR2 is SVGIG (reference sequence). CDR3 size: 15 residues. J was trimmed by 7 bases and V by 0 bases; bases with no gene match: 8. The CDR3 DNA is TGTGCCTGGAGTGTACGAGGGTCAGGGGGTGAAAAACTGTTTTTT. It encodes CAWSVRGSGGEKLFF.

The chain joins TRBV6-5 to TRBJ2-1; 9 nucleotides align to TRBD2. This CDR3 is built from 16 residues. The germline CDR1 and CDR2 sequences are MNHEY and SVGAGI. Trimming took 4 bases from V and 6 from J; bases not matched to a gene: 10. Here the CDR3 reads CASSSTGGRAGNEQFF. The CDR3 DNA sequence: TGTGCCAGCAGTTCAACTGGCGGGAGGGCCGGCAATGAGCAGTTCTTC.

This clone was observed once. Other DNA sequences within the sample encode an identical CDR3. The chain uses TRBV30 and TRBJ2-1, with D possibly TRBD2 on 6 matching bases. The CDR3 sequence is 13 residues long. Germline V gene lookup returns CDR1 GTSNPN and CDR2 SVGIG (reference sequence). Trimming removed 5 bases at V and 4 bases at J, with 12 bases between. The chain's CDR3 is CAWGTPLYNEQFF. The CDR3 region has the DNA TGTGCCTGGGGGACTCCCCTATACAATGAGCAGTTCTTC.

This chain uses TRBV2 with TRBJ1-4; TRBD1 matches at 7 bases. V shed 6 bases and J 7 bases; nucleotides not matched to a gene: 8. CDR1 SNHLY and CDR2 FYNNEI come from the germline V gene. The CDR3 runs to 14 residues. The CDR3 reads CASRDRVLGEKLFF. In nucleotides, the CDR3 is TGTGCCAGCAGAGACAGGGTCTTGGGTGAAAAACTGTTTTTT.

This clone has only a few counts. The chain has TRBV27 and TRBJ1-2, with D unresolved. From germline, CDR1 is MNHEY and CDR2 SMNVEV (reference sequence). Trimming cost V 5 bases and J 0 bases, with 34 bases left between them. The CDR3 runs to 22 residues. The CDR3 DNA is TGTGCCAGCAGTGTGTGGTATGCGGGCTACTCTTCGGCCACTCTTACTAACTATGGCTACACCTTC. Encoded protein: CASSVWYAGYSSATLTNYGYTF.

A few counts support this clone. This chain uses TRBV30 with TRBJ1-4, with a possible D match to TRBD1 (6 bases). The CDR3 extends over 15 amino acids. Germline CDR1 reads GTSNPN; CDR2 reads SVGIG (reference sequence). V lost 0 bases, J lost 7 bases, and 15 bases lay in between. Written as DNA, the CDR3 is TGTGCCTGGAGTGTATCTAACAGGGTGATTGAAAAACTGTTTTTT. Encoded protein: CAWSVSNRVIEKLFF.

This clone was seen more than once but under ten times. The chain couples TRBV28 to TRBJ1-2; D perhaps matches TRBD1 (5 bases). The V gene lost 3 bases and the J gene lost 4 bases, with 9 bases spanning the gap. CDR1 and CDR2 (germline): MDHEN, SYDVKM. This CDR3 is built from 13 residues. This chain's CDR3 is CASSLGPLYGYTF. The CDR3 DNA reads TGTGCCAGCAGTTTGGGGCCCCTCTATGGCTACACCTTC.

This chain uses TRBV11-2 with TRBJ1-1, with 8 bases that match TRBD1. After removal of 0 bases from V and 3 bases from J, the junction contained 12 bases not matched to a gene. Per the germline V gene, CDR1 is SGHAT and CDR2 is FQNNGV. The CDR3 runs 18 residues. Written as DNA, the CDR3 is TGTGCCAGCAGCTTAGATGTCGGGACAGGTTGGAAGGACACTGAAGCTTTCTTT. It yields the protein CASSLDVGTGWKDTEAFF.

This clone was recorded a few times. The V and J genes are TRBV4-2 and TRBJ1-4, with a possible D match to TRBD1 (5 bases). V lost 0 bases and J 10 bases, leaving 15 bases between the germline ends. CDR1 and CDR2 from the germline V gene are LGHNA and YNFKEQ. CDR3 length: 15 residues. The CDR3 here is CASSQDRQGIGKLFF. In DNA, the CDR3 is TGTGCCAGCAGCCAAGATAGGCAGGGTATCGGAAAACTGTTTTTT.

The count of this clone is one. The DNA for the CDR3 is TGCGCCAGCAGTGAGACAGGTTACAATGAGCAGTTCTTC. Amino acid sequence: CASSETGYNEQFF. The chain uses TRBV10-1 and TRBJ2-1; weak D call: TRBD1 (5 bases). The CDR3 runs to 13 residues. CDR1 and CDR2 (germline): WNHNN, SYGVQD (reference sequence). Trimming stripped 2 bases from V and 4 bases from J, with 6 bases between.

CDR3: CACTTTDFTPHTGELFF. The CDR3 bases are TGTGCCTGCACCACGACCGACTTTACCCCCCACACCGGGGAGCTGTTTTTT. V is TRBV30 and J is TRBJ2-2; D uncertain. There are 17 residues in the CDR3. V was trimmed by 6 bases and J by 3 bases, leaving 23 bases between them. Germline V lookup: CDR1 GTSNPN, CDR2 SVGIG (reference sequence). Together with reference TRBV30 and TRBJ2-2, the CDR3 gives the full variable domain: SQTIHQWPATLVQPVGSPLSLECTVEGTSNPNLYWYRQAAGRGLQLLFYSVGIGQISSEVPQNLSASRPQDRQFILSSKKLLLSDSGFYLCACTTTDFTPHTGELFFGEGSRLTVL.

This chain joins TRBV5-4 and TRBJ2-3; 8 bases are a match to TRBD1. J gave up 2 bases and V 0 bases, and 11 bases lay outside the gene matches. Germline lookup yields CDR1 SGHNT and CDR2 YYREEE (reference sequence). The CDR3 sequence is 18 residues long. CDR3 in amino acids: CASSLVGTGDTNTDTQYF. The CDR3 DNA is TGTGCCAGCAGCTTGGTGGGGACAGGAGACACCAACACAGATACGCAGTATTTT. The whole variable domain, remainder taken from reference TRBV5-4 and TRBJ2-3, is ETGVTQSPTHLIKTRGQQVTLRCSSQSGHNTVSWYQQALGQGPQFIFQYYREEENGRGNFPPRFSGLQFPNYSSELNVNALELDDSALYLCASSLVGTGDTNTDTQYFGPGTRLTVL.

The chain recombines TRBV28 with TRBJ2-7; D perhaps matches TRBD2 (6 bases). The CDR3 loop spans 14 amino acids. V dropped 2 bases and J dropped 7 bases, with 15 bases sitting between them. Germline CDR1 is MDHEN and CDR2 is SYDVKM. CDR3 in DNA: TGTGCCAGCAGTTTACCCAGGGAGGCAGGAGAGCAGTACTTC. Protein: CASSLPREAGEQYF.

V usage is TRBV28 and J usage is TRBJ1-2, with 11 bases aligning to TRBD1. CDR1 and CDR2 from the germline V gene are MDHEN and SYDVKM. V shed 3 bases and J 3 bases; nucleotides not matched to a gene: 3. This CDR3 has 15 residues. CDR3 loop: CASSFGTGGYYGYTF. In nucleotides, the CDR3 is TGTGCCAGCAGTTTTGGGACAGGGGGGTACTATGGCTACACCTTC.

This chain joins TRBV5-1 and TRBJ2-7; 9 bases fit TRBD2. V dropped 2 bases and J dropped 4; count of bases not matched to a gene: 4. CDR3 length: 14 amino acids. Germline V gives CDR1 SGHRS, CDR2 YFSETQ. The DNA of the CDR3 is TGCGCCAGCAGCTTTAGCGGGAGAACGTACGAGCAGTACTTC. Its protein product is CASSFSGRTYEQYF.